This entry concerns a single TCR beta chain. One end of the junction is discordant with germline, which a read error may explain. These data are taken from a study of molecular identifiers for immune sequencing clone quantification. MiXCR, applied by TCRdb to the PCR reads, yields one record per CDR3 protein. Seen here are more than 85,000 distinct CDR3 sequences, roughly a third observed once, and the top ten hold around 4.2%. Germline loops: CDR1 DFQATT, CDR2 SNEGSKA (reference sequence). This CDR3 has 12 amino acids. The origin of this receptor is a human donor in good health. Some libraries in this study had Jurkat cell RNA spiked in. The chain uses TRBV20-1 and TRBJ2-3; maybe TRBD1 (5 bases). The sequenced material came from naive CD8+ T cells from blood, with Jurkat cell RNA spiked in. The subset: FACS-sorted CD8+CD4-CCR7+CD45RA+ naive T cells. This CDR3 reads CNRQLNADTQYF. In nucleotides, the CDR3 is TGCAATCGACAGCTCAACGCAGATACGCAGTACTTT.